These T cell receptor beta chains were read from a single sample in a study of siplizumab effects on memory and regulatory T cells. Profiled with immunoSEQ multiplex PCR; TCRdb holds only in-frame clones, not every one. The profile covers over 55,000 clones, with 75% to 90% appearing a single time and 3% to 4% taken by the ten largest. Sequencing was performed on memory CD4+ T cells sorted from blood. These receptor sequences come from a human donor in good health. Both conserved end residues are part of each CDR3. The D gene is left open where the match is weak. Clone size, where shown, is once, few, many, or a class for clones that have expanded.

J | D | size | V | DNA | CDR3
TRBJ2-3 | TRBD2 | . | TRBV5-4 | TGTGCCAGCAGCTCTATGACTAGCGGAGATACGCAGTATTTT | CASSSMTSGDTQYF
TRBJ1-2 | . | . | TRBV30 | TGTGCCTGGAGTGTATATGGGGGCTACACCTTC | CAWSVYGGYTF
TRBJ1-1 | . | . | TRBV5-4 | TGTGCCAGCAGCATTGGACTGGTTAACACTGAAGCTTTCTTT | CASSIGLVNTEAFF
TRBJ1-3 | . | . | TRBV30 | TGTGCCTGGAGTTTTTACAGTGTAAACACCATATATTTT | CAWSFYSVNTIYF
TRBJ2-7 | TRBD1 | . | TRBV2 | TGTGCCAGCAGCTGGGGGACAGGGCCCAACGAGCAGTACTTC | CASSWGTGPNEQYF
TRBJ2-2 | TRBD2 | once | TRBV12-5 | TGTGCTAGTGGTGCTGTGACTAGCGGGATCACCGGGGAGCTGTTTTTT | CASGAVTSGITGELFF
TRBJ1-1 | . | . | TRBV6-5 | TGTGCCAGCAGTTACGGTTTGGGAGCTGAAGCTTTCTTT | CASSYGLGAEAFF
TRBJ2-3 | TRBD1 | . | TRBV6-4 | TGTGCCACTCCTGAACAGGGGGCTGGAGATACGCAGTATTTT | CATPEQGAGDTQYF
TRBJ1-1 | TRBD1 | . | TRBV7-2 | TGTGCCAGCAGGTCCAGACAGGGGCGGAACACTGAAGCTTTCTTT | CASRSRQGRNTEAFF
TRBJ1-6 | . | . | TRBV4-2 | TGTGCCAGCAGCCAAGCGGGGGAAAATTCACCCCTCCACTTT | CASSQAGENSPLHF
TRBJ2-2 | . | . | TRBV7-7 | TGTGCCAGCAGCACCAGTCGGGATGAGTGGAACACCGGGGAGCTGTTTTTT | CASSTSRDEWNTGELFF
TRBJ2-7 | . | . | TRBV11-1 | TGTGCCAGCAGCCCAAGAGGGTTGGGCGAGCAGTACTTC | CASSPRGLGEQYF
TRBJ2-3 | TRBD2 | . | TRBV2 | TGTGCCAGCACAGCACCGGGACTAGCGGATAAACGGGGAGATACGCAGTATTTT | CASTAPGLADKRGDTQYF
TRBJ1-1 | TRBD1 | . | TRBV11-2 | TGTGCCAGCAGCGAACAGGGGTCTGAAGCTTTCTTT | CASSEQGSEAFF
TRBJ2-7 | TRBD2 | few | TRBV6-5 | TGTGCCAGCAGTTACTCGTTTGCGGGAGGTCCCTACGAGCAGTACTTC | CASSYSFAGGPYEQYF
TRBJ2-7 | TRBD1 | . | TRBV5-1 | TGCGCCAGCAGCTTGGCGGGGCAGGGGGTTTTAGGGAACCAGTACTTC | CASSLAGQGVLGNQYF
TRBJ2-7 | . | few | TRBV5-6 | TGTGCCAGCAGCTTGGAAGGGCTAGGGAGCTCCTACGAGCAGTACTTC | CASSLEGLGSSYEQYF
TRBJ2-7 | . | once | TRBV5-6 | TGTGCCAGCAGCTCCACAGGGAGCTCCTACGAGCAGTACTTC | CASSSTGSSYEQYF
TRBJ2-7 | TRBD1 | . | TRBV7-6 | TGTGCCAGCAGCTTAGTGGGACAGTCCCACGAGCAGTACTTC | CASSLVGQSHEQYF
TRBJ2-2 | . | . | TRBV14 | TGTGCCAGCAGCCAAGCGAACACCGGGGAGCTGTTTTTT | CASSQANTGELFF
TRBJ2-7 | . | . | TRBV5-1 | TGCGCCAGCAGCCCGGGGACCCGCGGGGAGCAGTACTTC | CASSPGTRGEQYF
TRBJ2-3 | TRBD2 | . | TRBV6-1 | TGTGCCAGCAGTGCCTCGCGGCTAGCGGTTACAGATACGCAGTATTTT | CASSASRLAVTDTQYF
TRBJ1-3 | TRBD1 | . | TRBV2 | TGTGCCAGCAGTGGGACAGGGAGCTCTGGAAACACCATATATTTT | CASSGTGSSGNTIYF
TRBJ2-1 | . | . | TRBV19 | TGTGCCAGTAGGACACAGGGTTTCTACAATGAGCAGTTCTTC | CASRTQGFYNEQFF
TRBJ1-2 | TRBD1 | . | TRBV6-1 | TGTGCCAGCAGGGGTTCCGGGACAGGGCCCTATGGCTACACCTTC | CASRGSGTGPYGYTF
TRBJ1-6 | . | once | TRBV27 | TGTGCCAGCAGCTCCTGGGGGGGAAATTCACCCCTCCACTTT | CASSSWGGNSPLHF
TRBJ1-5 | . | . | TRBV7-9 | TGTGCCAGCAGCTTAGGGGCGGAGGGGGGTCAGCCCCAGCATTTT | CASSLGAEGGQPQHF
TRBJ2-2 | . | . | TRBV5-1 | TGCGCCAGCAGCAGCACACAGTTAAGGGATCCCGGGGAGCTGTTTTTT | CASSSTQLRDPGELFF
TRBJ1-2 | . | . | TRBV9 | TGTGCCAGCAGCGCCGACGGTAGTAAGGGCTACACCTTC | CASSADGSKGYTF
TRBJ2-5 | TRBD2 | . | TRBV4-2 | TGTGCCAGCAGCCAAGATAGGAGCGGGGGTTTCCAAGAGACCCAGTACTTC | CASSQDRSGGFQETQYF
TRBJ2-3 | TRBD2 | . | TRBV5-4 | TGTGCCAGCAGCGGAGGTCTGAGCGGGGGGCGAGATACGCAGTATTTT | CASSGGLSGGRDTQYF
TRBJ2-2 | TRBD2 | . | TRBV10-1 | TGCGCCAGCAGTCAAGGGGGGAGCGGGAGGAACACCGGGGAGCTGTTTTTT | CASSQGGSGRNTGELFF
TRBJ2-7 | TRBD1 | . | TRBV15 | TGTGCCACCAGCAGGGACAGGGGAAAGTACGAGCAGTACTTC | CATSRDRGKYEQYF
TRBJ1-2 | . | . | TRBV6-5 | TGTGCCAGCAGTTACACCGGGACTAGCACCTATGGCTACACCTTC | CASSYTGTSTYGYTF
TRBJ1-5 | . | . | TRBV7-6 | TGTGCCAGCAGCCCCATGGGTCTGGGGAGCAATCAGCCCCAGCATTTT | CASSPMGLGSNQPQHF
TRBJ1-1 | . | . | TRBV14 | TGTGCCAGCAGCCAAGTCTTCGGAGGAGCTTTCTTT | CASSQVFGGAFF
TRBJ2-1 | . | . | TRBV4-1 | TGCGCCAGCAGCCAACACAGGGACTATATCTCCTACAATGAGCAGTTCTTC | CASSQHRDYISYNEQFF
TRBJ2-2 | TRBD2 | . | TRBV19 | TGTGCCAGTAGTTGGGCGGGGGGCTCGAACACCGGGGAGCTGTTTTTT | CASSWAGGSNTGELFF
TRBJ2-7 | TRBD2 | . | TRBV19 | TGTGCCAGCCGACTAGCGGAGGAGGGCGAGCAGTACTTC | CASRLAEEGEQYF